This entry lists 32 T cell receptor beta chains sequenced from one sample in a study of cytomegalovirus exposure and HLA in healthy donors. Some clones are missing from TCRdb's copy, which holds only in-frame ones; the method was immunoSEQ multiplex PCR. Altogether 150,000 to 200,000 clones are present, approximately 85% being singletons, with the ten largest covering approximately 1.5%. Sequencing was carried out using PBMCs. The receptors here all came from a woman younger than 30 in good health and CMV-seronegative.

The chain combines TRBV7-9 with TRBJ1-2, with TRBD1 matching 8 bases. J lost 0 bases, V lost 5 bases, and 5 bases had no gene match. The CDR3 is 15 amino acids. Germline V gene lookup returns CDR1 SEHNR and CDR2 FQNEAQ (reference sequence). The DNA for the CDR3 is TGTGCCAGCAGCAATAGACAGGGGCCTAACTATGGCTACACCTTC. Its protein is CASSNRQGPNYGYTF.

The chain is built from TRBV27 and TRBJ1-1; D unresolved. Germline values: CDR1 MNHEY, CDR2 SMNVEV (reference sequence). Trimming removed 4 bases at V and 1 base at J, with 4 bases between. This CDR3 region has 12 residues. The CDR3 reads CASSSGNTEAFF. CDR3 nucleotide sequence: TGTGCCAGCAGTTCGGGGAACACTGAAGCTTTCTTT.

This sequence joins TRBV6-1 and TRBJ1-6; the D is unclear. The CDR3 loop spans 15 amino acids. V lost 0 bases and J lost 5, with 8 bases in between. Germline V gives CDR1 MNHNS, CDR2 SASEGT. CDR3 sequence (DNA): TGTGCCAGCAGTGAAGCACCGCAGAATAATTCACCCCTCCACTTT. Protein: CASSEAPQNNSPLHF.

The chain employs TRBV10-1 and TRBJ1-4; TRBD1 is a possible D gene (5 bases). CDR3 length: 15 residues. Germline CDR1 and CDR2: WNHNN and SYGVQD (reference sequence). V was clipped by 2 bases and J by 5 bases, with 12 bases between them. The CDR3: CASSEGLRQNEKLFF. The CDR3 DNA reads TGCGCCAGCAGTGAGGGGCTTCGACAGAATGAAAAACTGTTTTTT.

The chain combines TRBV30 with TRBJ1-5, with TRBD1 as a possible D gene (6 bases). V was pared by 0 bases and J by 5 bases, with 11 bases between. Germline CDR1 and CDR2: GTSNPN and SVGIG (reference sequence). CDR3 size: 14 residues. Here the CDR3 DNA reads TGTGCCTGGAGTGTAATGTCAGGGGATCAGCCCCAGCATTTT. Protein: CAWSVMSGDQPQHF.

The chain links TRBV11-2 to TRBJ2-1, with 9 bases fitting TRBD2. The J segment lost 8 bases and the V segment lost 3 bases, leaving 8 bases of the junction unmatched. The CDR3 has 15 residues. Germline V gives CDR1 SGHAT, CDR2 FQNNGV. DNA for the CDR3: TGTGCCAGCAGCTTGGGTGCGGGGGGGCCTCATGAGCAGTTCTTC. Its protein product is CASSLGAGGPHEQFF.

V gene TRBV30 combines with J gene TRBJ1-6; TRBD1 is a possible D gene (5 bases). The CDR3 is made up of 14 amino acids. CDR1 and CDR2 (germline): GTSNPN, SVGIG (reference sequence). V was clipped by 8 bases and J by 7 bases, with 18 bases between them. Here the CDR3 reads CARDSAGGNSPLHF. CDR3 nucleotides: TGTGCCCGGGATTCGGCGGGGGGGAATTCACCCCTCCACTTT.

V usage is TRBV7-2 and J usage is TRBJ2-1, with 7 bases aligning to TRBD2. The CDR3 covers 15 residues. After removal of 5 bases from V and 7 bases from J, the junction contained 11 bases not matched to a gene. The germline V gene has CDR1 SGHTA and CDR2 FQGNSA. The CDR3 protein is CASSPEVAGVNEQFF. CDR3 DNA: TGTGCCAGCAGCCCTGAGGTCGCGGGAGTGAATGAGCAGTTCTTC.

The chain joins TRBV7-2 to TRBJ1-1, with D possibly being TRBD1 (6 bases). Between the trimmed V and J ends, which lost 5 bases and 4 bases, there was a span of 14 bases. Germline assignment: CDR1 SGHTA and CDR2 FQGNSA. This CDR3 is built from 14 residues. The CDR3 loop reads CASSPYRVTTEAFF. CDR3 nucleotides: TGTGCCAGCAGCCCGTACAGGGTGACCACTGAAGCTTTCTTT. The whole variable domain, remainder taken from reference TRBV7-2 and TRBJ1-1, is GAGVSQSPSNKVTEKGKDVELRCDPISGHTALYWYRQSLGQGLEFLIYFQGNSAPDKSGLPSDRFSAERTGGSVSTLTIQRTQQEDSAVYLCASSPYRVTTEAFFGQGTRLTVV.

The chain recombines TRBV27 with TRBJ2-5, with D tentatively TRBD2 (5 bases). Between the trimmed V and J ends, which lost 0 bases and 5 bases, there was a span of 13 bases. CDR1 and CDR2 (germline): MNHEY, SMNVEV (reference sequence). The CDR3 extends over 15 amino acids. This CDR3 is CASSLSLVGVETQYF. DNA of the CDR3: TGTGCCAGCAGTTTATCTCTCGTCGGGGTTGAGACCCAGTACTTC.

The chain links TRBV5-1 to TRBJ2-1; no firm D call. The CDR3 totals 13 residues. CDR1 and CDR2 from the germline V gene are SGHRS and YFSETQ. Trimming cost V 3 bases and J 8 bases, with 12 bases left between them. CDR3 amino acids: CASSSGPSYEQFF. CDR3 DNA: TGCGCCAGCAGCTCAGGCCCCTCATATGAGCAGTTCTTC.

The V gene is TRBV9, the J gene TRBJ2-1, with TRBD2 matching over 15 bases. The CDR3 length is 16 residues. Looked up from germline, CDR1 is SGDLS and CDR2 is YYNGEE. With 4 bases clipped from V and 4 bases from J, the junction kept 3 bases outside the gene matches. The CDR3 nucleotides are TGTGCCAGCAGCACGGGACTAGCGGGGGGTTACAATGAGCAGTTCTTC. As protein: CASSTGLAGGYNEQFF.

About this clone: An end of the junction does not agree with germline; a read error may underlie this. The genes are TRBV18 and TRBJ1-2; no firm D call. This CDR3 has 9 amino acids. Germline assignment: CDR1 KGHSH and CDR2 LQKENI. CDR3 in DNA: TGTGCCAGCTCACCACAAGCGGACTTC. Its translation is CASSPQADF.

The rearrangement links TRBV11-3 to TRBJ2-3; 13 nucleotides line up with TRBD2. The trim removed 4 bases at V and 3 bases at J, leaving 4 bases unmatched. The CDR3 runs to 16 residues. The germline V gene encodes CDR1 SGHNT and CDR2 YENEEA. The DNA for the CDR3 is TGTGCCAGCAGCTCCACTAGCGGGAGGGCAACAGATACGCAGTATTTT. Residues: CASSSTSGRATDTQYF. The entire variable domain, with the rest obtained from reference TRBV11-3 and TRBJ2-3, is as follows: EAGVVQSPRYKIIEKKQPVAFWCNPISGHNTLYWYLQNLGQGPELLIRYENEEAVDDSQLPKDRFSAERLKGVDSTLKIQPAELGDSAVYLCASSSTSGRATDTQYFGPGTRLTVL.

V usage is TRBV4-1 and J usage is TRBJ2-3; possibly TRBD2 for D (6 bases). CDR3 length: 15 residues. The germline V gene has CDR1 MGHRA and CDR2 YSYEKL. V lost 1 base and J 0 bases, leaving 8 bases between the germline ends. The CDR3 coding sequence is TGCGCCAGCAGCCAAGTAGCGGTAAGCACAGATACGCAGTATTTT. Protein: CASSQVAVSTDTQYF.

The V call is TRBV27, the J call TRBJ2-7; 8 bases align to TRBD2. Unmatched junction bases numbered 5, after V lost 6 bases and J lost 4 bases. The CDR3 runs to 13 residues. CDR1 is MNHEY, CDR2 SMNVEV, per germline (reference sequence). As DNA, the CDR3 is TGTGCCAGCAGGAAAAGCGGGAGTTACGAGCAGTACTTC. It codes for CASRKSGSYEQYF.

This clone was seen just once. This sequence joins TRBV5-1 and TRBJ1-1; 7 bases fit TRBD1. Germline CDR1 and CDR2: SGHRS and YFSETQ. The junction had 12 bases not matched to a gene; V was cut back by 4 bases and J by 0 bases. The CDR3 is 17 amino acids. The CDR3 bases are TGCGCCAGCAGCCAAAGAACAGGGGCGCGGCTGAACACTGAAGCTTTCTTT. The encoded protein is CASSQRTGARLNTEAFF.

This sequence joins TRBV7-2 and TRBJ2-3; D is perhaps TRBD2 (6 bases). Deletions cut 3 bases from V and 7 bases from J, with 11 bases between. Germline V gives CDR1 SGHTA, CDR2 FQGNSA. The CDR3 is made up of 13 amino acids. The CDR3 nucleotides read TGTGCCAGCAGCTTGGGGACTGGAAATACGCAGTATTTT. Amino acid sequence: CASSLGTGNTQYF.

The gene calls are TRBV6-6 and TRBJ1-2; 8 bases match TRBD1. Per germline, CDR1 MNHNY and CDR2 SVGAGI (reference sequence). V dropped 6 bases and J dropped 4; count of bases not matched to a gene: 7. The length of the CDR3 is 14 residues. CDR3 region: CASRPDRGTYGYTF. CDR3 in DNA: TGTGCCAGCAGACCAGACAGGGGCACCTATGGCTACACCTTC.

The chain links TRBV5-1 to TRBJ2-5; D possibly corresponds to TRBD2 (6 bases). Germline CDR1 and CDR2: SGHRS and YFSETQ. The CDR3 totals 14 residues. V was trimmed by 6 bases and J by 5 bases, leaving 17 bases between them. For the CDR3, the DNA is TGCGCCAGCAAGGGGACTGGCGGGGAGGAGACCCAGTACTTC. Its protein is CASKGTGGEETQYF.

The chain joins TRBV6-1 to TRBJ2-3, with TRBD1 identical over 9 bases. CDR3 length equals 16 residues. Germline V gene lookup returns CDR1 MNHNS and CDR2 SASEGT. V dropped 2 bases and J dropped 2; count of bases not matched to a gene: 5. The CDR3 nucleotides are TGTGCCAGCAGTGAACGCCGGGACAGGGCCACAGATACGCAGTATTTT. Translation: CASSERRDRATDTQYF.

The genes are TRBV19 and TRBJ2-2, with D tentatively TRBD2 (6 bases). The V end lost 6 bases, the J end lost 4 bases, and 12 bases lay between the germline ends. The CDR3 is 14 amino acids. The germline gives CDR1 LNHDA, CDR2 SQIVND (reference sequence). The CDR3 sequence is CASREGKVTGELFF. The CDR3 region has the DNA TGTGCCAGTAGGGAGGGGAAGGTCACCGGGGAGCTGTTTTTT.

The chain employs TRBV19 and TRBJ1-5, with TRBD1 matching 7 bases. CDR1 and CDR2 from the germline V gene are LNHDA and SQIVND (reference sequence). The CDR3 has 16 residues. Unmatched junction bases numbered 5, after V lost 3 bases and J lost 0 bases. The CDR3, as DNA: TGTGCCAGTAGTATCGACAGGGCCTATAGCAATCAGCCCCAGCATTTT. It encodes CASSIDRAYSNQPQHF. The whole variable domain, filled in from reference TRBV19 and TRBJ1-5, reads DGGITQSPKYLFRKEGQNVTLSCEQNLNHDAMYWYRQDPGQGLRLIYYSQIVNDFQKGDIAEGYSVSREKKESFPLTVTSAQKNPTAFYLCASSIDRAYSNQPQHFGDGTRLSIL.

This chain connects TRBV2 to TRBJ2-2; D not resolved. V shed 3 bases and J shed 0 bases, with 11 bases lying between them. The CDR3 is made up of 16 amino acids. CDR1 and CDR2 (germline): SNHLY, FYNNEI. The CDR3 DNA follows: TGTGCCAGCAGTGAGGGCAGCCTCGCGAACACCGGGGAGCTGTTTTTT. It codes for CASSEGSLANTGELFF.

This chain uses TRBV5-4 with TRBJ2-1; 7 bases are shared with TRBD2. The V gene's germline CDR1 is SGHNT and CDR2 YYREEE (reference sequence). There are 19 residues in the CDR3. Unmatched junction bases numbered 17, after V lost 2 bases and J lost 3 bases. CDR3 in amino acids: CASSLLASGPNPLYNEQFF. CDR3 nucleotides: TGTGCCAGCAGCTTACTGGCTAGCGGCCCCAACCCCCTCTACAATGAGCAGTTCTTC.

The V and J genes are TRBV5-1 and TRBJ1-2, with D hard to call. Germline assignment: CDR1 SGHRS and CDR2 YFSETQ. CDR3 length equals 15 residues. V lost 4 bases, J lost 10 bases, and 23 bases lay in between. CDR3 residues: CASSRLREAFVDYTF. The CDR3 bases are TGCGCCAGCAGCCGCCTTAGGGAGGCGTTCGTCGACTACACCTTC.

This clone has just one count. The rearrangement links TRBV5-1 to TRBJ1-2; TRBD1 matches at 8 bases. With 0 bases clipped from V and 4 bases from J, the junction kept 2 bases outside the gene matches. The CDR3 extends over 14 amino acids. Germline CDR1 and CDR2: SGHRS and YFSETQ. The CDR3 bases are TGCGCCAGCAGCTTGGGACAGGGGACCTATGGCTACACCTTC. Protein product: CASSLGQGTYGYTF.

The J gene is TRBJ2-3, the V gene TRBV30; possible D gene TRBD1, 7 bases. This CDR3 is 15 amino acids long. Per germline, CDR1 GTSNPN and CDR2 SVGIG (reference sequence). V lost 4 bases and J lost 5, with 19 bases in between. Here the CDR3 DNA reads TGTGCCTGGACAATGGGCAGGGGGGTTAGAGATACGCAGTATTTT. It yields the protein CAWTMGRGVRDTQYF.

The chain couples TRBV25-1 to TRBJ2-6; D uncertain. There are 18 residues in the CDR3. The V gene lost 2 bases and the J gene lost 0 bases, with 14 bases spanning the gap. The germline CDR1 and CDR2 sequences are MGHDK and SYGVNS. CDR3 sequence: CASSERASQLSGANVLTF. CDR3 DNA sequence: TGTGCCAGCAGTGAAAGAGCTTCACAGCTCTCTGGGGCCAACGTCCTGACTTTC.

This chain links TRBV29-1 with TRBJ2-7; TRBD1 matches 10 bases. The CDR3 has 14 residues. Germline V gene data show CDR1 as SQVTM and CDR2 as ANQGSEA. After removal of 6 bases from V and 6 bases from J, the junction contained 11 bases not matched to a gene. Here the CDR3 reads CSVDPGTGVGEQYF. For the CDR3, the DNA is TGCAGCGTAGACCCCGGGACAGGGGTCGGCGAGCAGTACTTC.

The rearrangement uses TRBV7-2 and TRBJ1-6; weak D call: TRBD1 (5 bases). The CDR3 spans 16 residues. V was pared by 3 bases and J by 7 bases, with 16 bases between. Germline-derived CDR1 and CDR2 are SGHTA and FQGNSA. The CDR3: CASSFVSQGTNSPLHF. The CDR3 coding sequence is TGTGCCAGCAGCTTTGTAAGTCAGGGAACGAATTCACCCCTCCACTTT.

The chain employs TRBV19 and TRBJ1-2; weak D call: TRBD1 (6 bases). The ends were cut back, 5 bases at V and 4 bases at J, with 11 bases in the middle. CDR1 is LNHDA, CDR2 SQIVND, per germline (reference sequence). The CDR3 spans 13 residues. The CDR3 nucleotides are TGTGCCAGTAGTCCTACAGGGACCTATGGCTACACCTTC. Protein sequence: CASSPTGTYGYTF.